The 32 T cell receptor beta chains listed next were all sequenced from one sample in a study of T cells in Graves' hyperthyroidism and ophthalmopathy. There were TCR beta CDR3 regions amplified from RNA transcripts. A first-round RT-PCR of the TCR CDR3 used the HTBI primer set. TCRdb reanalysed the multiplex PCR reads using MiXCR and keeps one entry per CDR3 protein. The sample records roughly 600,000 distinct CDR3 sequences, about 14% being singletons. The specimen was blood. The receptors stem from a woman aged 50 to 65 with Graves' ophthalmopathy.

CDR3 coding DNA: TGTGCCAGCACCCAACGGGGACCGACAGGGTCTAATTCACCCCTCCACTTT. Amino acid sequence: CASTQRGPTGSNSPLHF. The chain has TRBV6-1 and TRBJ1-6; 7 bases match TRBD1. CDR3 length equals 17 residues. The V and J ends lost 7 bases and 6 bases, in that order; junction bases with no gene match: 15. Germline V CDR1 and CDR2: MNHNS, SASEGT.

This rearrangement joins TRBV4-1 to TRBJ1-5, with 9 positions matching TRBD1. The CDR3 is 16 amino acids. Germline CDR1 and CDR2: MGHRA and YSYEKL. The V and J ends lost 4 bases and 1 base, in that order; junction bases with no gene match: 5. This chain's CDR3 is CASSLRQGDSNQPQHF. CDR3 coding DNA: TGCGCCAGCAGCCTTCGACAGGGGGACAGCAATCAGCCCCAGCATTTT.

The V and J genes are TRBV29-1 and TRBJ1-4; D ambiguous. The CDR3 consists of 10 residues. Germline V gene sequence: CDR1 SQVTM, CDR2 ANQGSEA. V lost 7 bases and J 6 bases, leaving 6 bases between the germline ends. The CDR3 sequence is CSASDEKLFF. CDR3 bases: TGCAGCGCTTCCGATGAAAAACTGTTTTTT.

This clonotype was counted ten times or more. This chain links TRBV12-3 or TRBV12-4 with TRBJ2-2, with unresolved D. The CDR3 loop spans 13 amino acids. The V and J ends lost 6 bases and 2 bases respectively, with 7 bases between them. CDR3 sequence reads: CASRNENTGELFF. The CDR3 coding sequence is TGTGCCAGCAGGAACGAAAACACCGGGGAGCTGTTTTTT.

This clonotype was detected many times. The chain joins TRBV7-2 to TRBJ2-1, with D possibly matching TRBD2 (5 bases). Germline CDR1 and CDR2: SGHTA and FQGNSA. This CDR3 is 17 amino acids long. Trimming removed 5 bases at V and 1 base at J, with 18 bases between. The CDR3 DNA reads TGTGCCAGCAGCCCCGCCCCCTTGGCGGGTTCCTACAATGAGCAGTTCTTC. Its protein product is CASSPAPLAGSYNEQFF.

The chain uses TRBV25-1 and TRBJ1-2; D ambiguous. The CDR3 runs 11 residues. V lost 1 base and J 8 bases, leaving 5 bases between the germline ends. Germline V CDR1 and CDR2: MGHDK, SYGVNS. In DNA form, the CDR3 reads TGTGCCAGCAGTGAATTGTGGGGCTACACCTTC. Translation gives CASSELWGYTF.

This clonotype was detected many times. The rearrangement links TRBV7-2 to TRBJ1-6; 10 bases match TRBD1. CDR3 length: 13 amino acids. CDR1 SGHTA and CDR2 FQGNSA come from the germline V gene. After removal of 5 bases from V and 9 bases from J, the junction contained 1 base not matched to a gene. The CDR3 sequence: CASSDRGPSPLHF. For the CDR3, the DNA is TGTGCCAGCAGCGACAGGGGGCCTTCACCCCTCCACTTT. The whole variable domain, remainder taken from reference TRBV7-2 and TRBJ1-6, is GAGVSQSPSNKVTEKGKDVELRCDPISGHTALYWYRQSLGQGLEFLIYFQGNSAPDKSGLPSDRFSAERTGGSVSTLTIQRTQQEDSAVYLCASSDRGPSPLHFGNGTRLTVT.

This clonotype was seen more than once but under ten times. The CDR3 region has the DNA TGCGCCAGCAGCTTGGACCAATCTCAATACGAGCAGTACTTC. The encoded protein is CASSLDQSQYEQYF. The rearrangement uses TRBV5-1 and TRBJ2-7, with unresolved D. The germline CDR1 and CDR2 sequences are SGHRS and YFSETQ. V shed 0 bases and J shed 4 bases, with 11 bases lying between them. The CDR3 contains 14 residues.

Regarding this clonotype: At one end, the junction sequence differs from germline, possibly due to a read error. V and J are TRBV28 and TRBJ2-2; weak D call: TRBD2 (6 bases). The CDR3 contains 15 residues. The germline gives CDR1 MDHEN, CDR2 SYDVKM. The chain's CDR3 is CASSLGDRITGGLFF. The CDR3 coding sequence is TGTGCCAGCAGTTTGGGTGACAGAATCACCGGGGGGCTGTTTTTT.

This clonotype was detected only a few times. This sequence joins TRBV7-2 and TRBJ2-5, with D tentatively TRBD1 or TRBD2 (5 bases each). Germline values: CDR1 SGHTA, CDR2 FQGNSA. This CDR3 is built from 15 residues. The germline V and J ends were trimmed by 2 bases and 2 bases, with 12 bases remaining between them. Written as DNA, the CDR3 is TGTGCCAGCAGCTTATACTCGAGGGGACAAGAGACCCAGTACTTC. Amino acid sequence: CASSLYSRGQETQYF.

In regard to this clonotype: At one end, the junction sequence differs from germline, possibly due to a read error. This chain joins TRBV6-5 and TRBJ2-5, with D maybe TRBD1 (6 bases). The CDR3 contains 17 residues. Germline V gives CDR1 MNHEY, CDR2 SVGAGI. The CDR3 region has the DNA TGTGCCGGCAGTTACGACAGAGACAGGACAATTCCAGAGACCCAGTACTTC. It translates to CAGSYDRDRTIPETQYF.

About this clonotype itself: Since a much larger clone is just one base distant, this may be a read error. The J gene is TRBJ2-3, the V gene TRBV12-3 or TRBV12-4; the D gene is possibly TRBD2 (6 bases). CDR3 length: 13 residues. This chain's CDR3 is CASSKQLADAQYF. Here the CDR3 DNA reads TGTGCCAGCAGTAAACAACTAGCAGATGCGCAGTATTTT.

This clonotype was seen ten or more times. This sequence joins TRBV6-1 and TRBJ2-1; 7 nucleotides agree with TRBD2. The CDR3 extends over 16 amino acids. The junction had 18 bases not matched to a gene; V was cut back by 7 bases and J by 9 bases. Germline V gene lookup returns CDR1 MNHNS and CDR2 SASEGT. CDR3 loop: CASTLLGGSMESEQFF. The CDR3 region has the DNA TGTGCCAGCACGTTGCTCGGCGGGAGTATGGAAAGTGAGCAGTTCTTC.

This clonotype was found many times. This sequence joins TRBV29-1 and TRBJ2-5; TRBD1 or TRBD2 may be the D gene (5 bases each). The CDR3 length is 13 residues. The germline V gene encodes CDR1 SQVTM and CDR2 ANQGSEA. This CDR3 is CSATGTGRETQYF. The DNA for the CDR3 is TGCAGTGCTACCGGGACCGGCAGGGAGACCCAGTACTTC. Complete variable domain (other parts from reference TRBV29-1 and TRBJ2-5): SAVISQKPSRDICQRGTSLTIQCQVDSQVTMMFWYRQQPGQSLTLIATANQGSEATYESGFVIDKFPISRPNLTFSTLTVSNMSPEDSSIYLCSATGTGRETQYFGPGTRLLVL.

At least ten counts were recorded for this clonotype. CDR3 coding DNA: TGTGCCAGCAGCAGTCGTACTAGCGGGAGTTCGGAGTTCTTC. As protein: CASSSRTSGSSEFF. This chain connects TRBV7-2 to TRBJ2-1; 11 positions agree with TRBD2. Germline V lookup: CDR1 SGHTA, CDR2 FQGNSA. V trimming: 5 bases; J trimming: 14 bases; junction bases outside the gene matches: 11. The CDR3 consists of 14 residues.

The chain joins TRBV20-1 to TRBJ1-1; D gene uncertain. The germline gives CDR1 DFQATT, CDR2 SNEGSKA (reference sequence). Trimming took 3 bases from V and 1 from J, leaving 9 bases between them. The CDR3 runs to 13 residues. As DNA, the CDR3 is TGCAGTGCTAGGCGGGAAGAGAACACTGAAGCTTTCTTT. This encodes CSARREENTEAFF.

The gene calls are TRBV7-2 and TRBJ2-7; possible D gene TRBD1, 7 bases. Germline V gene data show CDR1 as SGHTA and CDR2 as FQGNSA. The CDR3 loop spans 15 amino acids. The ends were cut back, 2 bases at V and 3 bases at J, with 14 bases in the middle. Here the CDR3 DNA reads TGTGCCAGCAGCTTATTAGCAGGGGGGCACTACGAGCAGTACTTC. Encoded protein: CASSLLAGGHYEQYF.

V usage is TRBV29-1 and J usage is TRBJ2-7; D call uncertain. V was cut by 4 bases and J by 2 bases, with 12 bases left in between. Germline CDR1 reads SQVTM; CDR2 reads ANQGSEA. The CDR3 extends over 13 amino acids. CDR3 loop: CSVGALHTYEQYF. Written as DNA, the CDR3 is TGCAGCGTTGGTGCTTTGCATACCTACGAGCAGTACTTC.

This clonotype was seen repeatedly, ten times or more. The rearrangement links TRBV5-1 to TRBJ2-3, with TRBD2 matching over 8 bases. V was pared by 0 bases and J by 6 bases, with 6 bases of the junction left unmatched. Germline V gene data show CDR1 as SGHRS and CDR2 as YFSETQ. The CDR3 is 15 residues long. For the CDR3, the DNA is TGCGCCAGCAGCTTGGAGGGGACTAGACTGGATACGCAGTATTTT. It codes for CASSLEGTRLDTQYF.

This clonotype was observed at least ten times. V and J are TRBV7-3 and TRBJ2-3; D is undetermined. V lost 5 bases to trimming and J lost 1 base, with 13 bases between them. The CDR3 totals 15 residues. In germline, CDR1 is SGHTA, CDR2 FQGTGA. The CDR3 reads CASSPDLARTDTQYF. The DNA for the CDR3 is TGTGCCAGCAGCCCCGACTTAGCCCGCACAGATACGCAGTATTTT.

This clonotype was seen more than once but under ten times. This chain connects TRBV27 to TRBJ1-1; weak D call: TRBD1 (5 bases). This CDR3 has 15 residues. Germline lookup yields CDR1 MNHEY and CDR2 SMNVEV (reference sequence). The V end was cut by 2 bases, the J end by 7 bases, with 17 bases between. This chain's CDR3 is CASSLKQDNSNEAFF. The CDR3 DNA sequence: TGTGCCAGCAGTTTAAAGCAGGACAATTCAAATGAAGCTTTCTTT.

The table lists this clonotype with many counts. One junction end does not reproduce the germline sequence, and a read error may be involved. This chain links TRBV11-2 with TRBJ2-1; 10 bases fit TRBD2. This CDR3 has 16 residues. Germline-derived CDR1 and CDR2 are SGHAT and FQNNGV. The CDR3 is CASSLDGLAGVNEQFF. In nucleotides, the CDR3 is TGTGCCAGCAGCCTAGACGGTCTAGCGGGAGTGAATGAGCAGTTCTTC.

The rearrangement uses TRBV9 and TRBJ2-2; TRBD1 is a possible D gene (5 bases). Germline V gene data show CDR1 as SGDLS and CDR2 as YYNGEE. The CDR3 consists of 15 residues. Trimming left V 4 bases short and J 2 bases short, with 12 bases between. CDR3 in amino acids: CASSTLTVNTGELFF. The CDR3 DNA reads TGTGCCAGCAGCACCCTGACAGTTAACACCGGGGAGCTGTTTTTT.

Ten or more counts support this clonotype. This rearrangement joins TRBV9 to TRBJ2-3; D remains ambiguous. This CDR3 region has 14 residues. V lost 0 bases, J lost 1 base, and 6 bases lay in between. The V gene's germline CDR1 is SGDLS and CDR2 YYNGEE. CDR3 loop: CASSVGVGTDTQYF. DNA for the CDR3: TGTGCCAGCAGCGTAGGGGTGGGCACAGATACGCAGTATTTT.

At least ten counts were recorded for this clonotype. The J gene is TRBJ2-2, the V gene TRBV11-1; 9 bases are a match to TRBD2. The CDR3 totals 15 residues. Looked up from germline, CDR1 is SGHAT and CDR2 is FQDESV (reference sequence). V trimming: 1 base; J trimming: 7 bases; junction bases outside the gene matches: 4. The CDR3 here is CASSLGSGSIGELFF. The CDR3 DNA follows: TGTGCCAGCAGCTTAGGTAGCGGGAGTATCGGGGAGCTGTTTTTT.

This clonotype has at least ten counts. The chain has TRBV5-1 and TRBJ2-3, with a weak D call TRBD2 (6 bases). The CDR3 contains 14 residues. The V gene's germline CDR1 is SGHRS and CDR2 YFSETQ. Trimming left V 1 base short and J 4 bases short, with 10 bases between. The CDR3 loop is CASSLSGLPDTQYF. CDR3 bases: TGCGCCAGCAGCTTGTCGGGACTTCCAGATACGCAGTATTTT.

The chain is built from TRBV3-1 and TRBJ2-7; 10 nucleotides agree with TRBD2. Trimming removed 1 base from V and 3 bases from J; junction bases left unmatched: 6. Germline CDR1 and CDR2: LGHDT and YNNKEL (reference sequence). There are 16 residues in the CDR3. In DNA form, the CDR3 reads TGTGCCAGCAGCCAAGGATTCAGCGGGAGGGACTACGAGCAGTACTTC. Its protein is CASSQGFSGRDYEQYF.

The CDR3 region has the DNA TGCAGTGCTTTGCAAGGGGATGAGCAGTTCTTC. This translates into CSALQGDEQFF. The chain joins TRBV20-1 to TRBJ2-1; D may be TRBD1 (5 bases). The CDR3 covers 11 residues. CDR1 and CDR2 from the germline V gene are DFQATT and SNEGSKA (reference sequence). Trimming cost V 5 bases and J 8 bases, with 10 bases left between them.

This clonotype was counted ten times or more. This sequence joins TRBV12-3 or TRBV12-4 and TRBJ2-4; D may match TRBD1 or TRBD2 (5 bases each). V was shortened by 3 bases and J by 6 bases, with 12 bases between the two germline ends. CDR3 length: 14 amino acids. The CDR3 sequence is CASSFGGVRNIQYF. CDR3 coding DNA: TGTGCCAGCAGTTTTGGGGGTGTCAGAAACATTCAGTACTTC.

This clonotype came up a few times. The gene calls are TRBV19 and TRBJ2-5; the match to TRBD2 covers 9 bases. V shed 4 bases, J shed 2 bases, and the junction held 5 bases outside the gene matches. CDR1 is LNHDA, CDR2 SQIVND, per germline (reference sequence). The CDR3 consists of 15 residues. The CDR3 nucleotides are TGTGCCAGTAGTACGACTAGCGGATTTCAAGAGACCCAGTACTTC. This codes for CASSTTSGFQETQYF.

The sample holds a few counts of this clonotype. The genes are TRBV28 and TRBJ1-2; D is possibly TRBD1 (5 bases). The V end lost 6 bases, the J end lost 7 bases, and 18 bases lay between the germline ends. CDR3 length: 14 amino acids. CDR1 and CDR2 from the germline V gene are MDHEN and SYDVKM. The CDR3 reads CASRITQGSGGYTF. The DNA of the CDR3 is TGTGCCAGCAGAATAACTCAGGGTTCGGGTGGCTACACCTTC.

This clonotype appeared many times. The chain joins TRBV29-1 to TRBJ2-5; D gene ambiguous. This CDR3 has 13 residues. Germline CDR1 is SQVTM and CDR2 is ANQGSEA. V gave up 5 bases and J gave up 2 bases, with 12 bases separating them. The CDR3 sequence is CSVLPYSQETQYF. CDR3 DNA: TGCAGCGTTTTGCCTTATAGTCAAGAGACCCAGTACTTC.